Presented here are 12 T cell receptor beta chains from one specimen sequenced in a study of response to subunit inactivated influenza vaccine. TCRdb ran MiXCR on the RT-PCR reads and lists one entry per CDR3 protein. The sample lists about 700,000 distinct CDR3 sequences; 11% to 15% were seen once. The material was PBMCs from blood, obtained less than 15 days before vaccination. The receptors derive from a man aged 50-60 years who received an inactivated influenza vaccine.

The chain joins TRBV6-5 to TRBJ1-5, with TRBD1 identical over 12 bases. V lost 0 bases, J lost 6 bases, and 9 bases stayed unmatched. There are 18 residues in the CDR3. CDR1 is MNHEY, CDR2 SVGAGI, per germline. The CDR3 protein is CASSYSIRDRGLRQPQHF. CDR3 bases: TGTGCCAGCAGTTACTCGATCCGGGACAGGGGGCTGCGTCAGCCCCAGCATTTT.

The rearrangement links TRBV20-1 to TRBJ2-2, with D possibly being TRBD2 (6 bases). V was pared by 6 bases and J by 4 bases, with 18 bases between. CDR1 is DFQATT and CDR2 is SNEGSKA in the germline V gene (reference sequence). This CDR3 spans 15 amino acids. CDR3 nucleotides: TGCAGTGCGACAAGGCGGGGATTGGGCACCGGGGAGCTGTTTTTT. This translates into CSATRRGLGTGELFF.

The chain is built from TRBV2 and TRBJ1-2; tentatively, D is TRBD1 (5 bases). CDR1 SNHLY and CDR2 FYNNEI come from the germline V gene. This CDR3 has 14 amino acids. Trimming removed 6 bases at V and 0 bases at J, with 11 bases between. The CDR3 bases are TGTGCCAGCAGGACAGAGAATTCTAACTATGGCTACACCTTC. As protein: CASRTENSNYGYTF.

This clonotype was seen a few times. V usage is TRBV12-3 or TRBV12-4 and J usage is TRBJ1-4, with no clear D. The V and J ends lost 7 bases and 9 bases respectively, with 18 bases between them. CDR3 length: 14 residues. The CDR3 DNA reads as TGTGCCAGCACTACGGGATCTAGGACGCAAAAACTGTTTTTT. Translation gives CASTTGSRTQKLFF.

The chain combines TRBV7-2 with TRBJ2-3, with 8 bases aligning to TRBD1. J lost 3 bases, V lost 2 bases, and 4 bases had no gene match. CDR3 length equals 15 residues. CDR1 and CDR2 from the germline V gene are SGHTA and FQGNSA. The CDR3 is CASSLFGQGTDTQYF. CDR3 bases: TGTGCCAGCAGCTTATTTGGACAGGGTACAGATACGCAGTATTTT.

This clonotype came up many times. V and J are TRBV30 and TRBJ2-2, with 10 bases aligning to TRBD1. This CDR3 region has 15 residues. V shed 3 bases and J 0 bases; nucleotides not matched to a gene: 1. Germline V lookup: CDR1 GTSNPN, CDR2 SVGIG (reference sequence). In DNA form, the CDR3 reads TGTGCCTGGAGGACAGGGGGCGCGAACACCGGGGAGCTGTTTTTT. Translation gives CAWRTGGANTGELFF. Full variable domain (rest looked up from reference TRBV30 and TRBJ2-2): SQTIHQWPATLVQPVGSPLSLECTVEGTSNPNLYWYRQAAGRGLQLLFYSVGIGQISSEVPQNLSASRPQDRQFILSSKKLLLSDSGFYLCAWRTGGANTGELFFGEGSRLTVL.

The chain joins TRBV15 to TRBJ2-1; unclear D gene. Germline V lookup: CDR1 LNHNV, CDR2 YYDKDF (reference sequence). V lost 7 bases, J lost 1 base, and 11 bases lay in between. The CDR3 spans 14 residues. CDR3 amino acids: CATISTLSYNEQFF. The CDR3 nucleotides read TGTGCCACCATCAGTACACTATCCTACAATGAGCAGTTCTTC.

This clonotype appeared a few times. V and J are TRBV6-2 or TRBV6-3 and TRBJ2-5, with 7 positions matching TRBD2. Trimming cost V 7 bases and J 6 bases; bases outside gene matches: 14. CDR1 is MNHEY, CDR2 SVGEGT, per germline. This CDR3 contains 15 residues. CDR3 amino acids: CASTGQRGGHQTQYF. In nucleotides, the CDR3 is TGTGCCAGCACTGGGCAGCGGGGCGGACATCAGACCCAGTACTTC.

This clonotype was counted ten times or more. The V call is TRBV29-1, the J call TRBJ2-5, with D tentatively TRBD1 or TRBD2 (5 bases each). V was trimmed by 4 bases and J by 4 bases, leaving 16 bases between them. Germline V gene sequence: CDR1 SQVTM, CDR2 ANQGSEA. The CDR3 has 14 amino acids. CDR3 sequence reads: CSVVVLVGAETQYF. In DNA, the CDR3 is TGCAGCGTTGTCGTCTTAGTCGGGGCAGAGACCCAGTACTTC. The full variable domain, completed using reference TRBV29-1 and TRBJ2-5, is SAVISQKPSRDICQRGTSLTIQCQVDSQVTMMFWYRQQPGQSLTLIATANQGSEATYESGFVIDKFPISRPNLTFSTLTVSNMSPEDSSIYLCSVVVLVGAETQYFGPGTRLLVL.

The CDR3 is CASSLTGTLGDEQYF. As DNA, the CDR3 is TGTGCCAGCAGCCTAACCGGGACTTTGGGCGACGAGCAGTACTTC. This chain joins TRBV5-6 and TRBJ2-7; D is possibly TRBD2 (6 bases). V gave up 4 bases and J gave up 5 bases, with 19 bases separating them. The germline CDR1 and CDR2 sequences are SGHDT and YYEEEE. The CDR3 has 15 amino acids.

The chain recombines TRBV20-1 with TRBJ2-3; 7 nucleotides agree with TRBD1. V shed 4 bases and J 1 base; nucleotides not matched to a gene: 8. Germline V CDR1 and CDR2: DFQATT, SNEGSKA (reference sequence). CDR3 length: 15 amino acids. As DNA, the CDR3 is TGCAGTGCTACCAGACAGGGATCGGGCACAGATACGCAGTATTTT. Residues: CSATRQGSGTDTQYF.

This clonotype appeared many times. V is TRBV4-2 and J is TRBJ1-3; perhaps TRBD1 as D (5 bases). There are 16 residues in the CDR3. The V and J ends lost 1 base and 4 bases respectively, with 14 bases between them. Per the germline V gene, CDR1 is LGHNA and CDR2 is YNFKEQ. The CDR3 sequence is CASSQARRGDGNTIYF. The DNA for the CDR3 is TGTGCCAGCAGCCAAGCTCGACGTGGGGACGGAAACACCATATATTTT.